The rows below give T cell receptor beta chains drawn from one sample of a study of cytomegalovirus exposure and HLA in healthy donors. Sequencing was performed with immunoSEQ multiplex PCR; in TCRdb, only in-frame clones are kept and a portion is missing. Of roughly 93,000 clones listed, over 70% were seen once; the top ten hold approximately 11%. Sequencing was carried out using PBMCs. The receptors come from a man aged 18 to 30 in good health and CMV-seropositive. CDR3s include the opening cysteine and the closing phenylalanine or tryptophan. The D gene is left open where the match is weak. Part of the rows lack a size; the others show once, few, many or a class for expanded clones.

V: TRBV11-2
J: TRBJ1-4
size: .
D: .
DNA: TGTGCCAGCAGCTTAGACAGGGAGGGAAAACTGTTTTTT
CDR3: CASSLDREGKLFF

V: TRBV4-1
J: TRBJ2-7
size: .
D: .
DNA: TGCGCCAGCAGCCAAGTGGGGCGGAACTACGAGCAGTACTTC
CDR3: CASSQVGRNYEQYF

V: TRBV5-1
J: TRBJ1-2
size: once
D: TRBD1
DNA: TGCGCCAGCAGCTTGGGACAGGGGGCGTTTCTGAGTGGCTACACCTTC
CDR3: CASSLGQGAFLSGYTF

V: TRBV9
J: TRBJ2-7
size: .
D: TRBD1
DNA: TGTGCCAGCAGCTACGACCGGGACAGGGGGTACTACGAGCAGTACTTC
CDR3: CASSYDRDRGYYEQYF

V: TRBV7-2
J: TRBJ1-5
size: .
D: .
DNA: TGTGCCACCGGACAGATCTATAGCAATCAGCCCCAGCATTTT
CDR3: CATGQIYSNQPQHF

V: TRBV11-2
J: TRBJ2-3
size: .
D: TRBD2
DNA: TGTGCCAGCAGCTCAGGGACTAGCGGGGCCACAGATACGCAGTATTTT
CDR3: CASSSGTSGATDTQYF

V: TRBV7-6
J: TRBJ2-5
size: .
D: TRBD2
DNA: TGTGCCAGCAGCTCCCTGGGCGGGGGACGAAGGGAGGAGACCCAGTACTTC
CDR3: CASSSLGGGRREETQYF

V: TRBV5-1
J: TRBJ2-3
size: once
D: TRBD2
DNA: TGCGCCAGCAGCTTGGGGAGCGGGGGGCGCACAGATACGCAGTATTTT
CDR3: CASSLGSGGRTDTQYF

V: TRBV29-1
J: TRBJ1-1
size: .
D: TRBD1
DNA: TGCAGCGTGACAGGGGGAACTGAAGCTTTCTTT
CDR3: CSVTGGTEAFF

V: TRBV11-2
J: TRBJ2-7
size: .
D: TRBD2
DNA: TGTGCCAGCAGCCTCCCCAGCGGGGGGATTGCGTCCTACGAGCAGTACTTC
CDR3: CASSLPSGGIASYEQYF

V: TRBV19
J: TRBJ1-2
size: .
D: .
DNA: TGTGCCAGTAGTATAGCAGGGCGTCTTAACTATGGCTACACCTTC
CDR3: CASSIAGRLNYGYTF

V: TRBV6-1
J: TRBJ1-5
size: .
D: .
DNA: TGTGCCAGCACCTCCCTGGGGGCAGGGGATCAGCCCCAGCATTTT
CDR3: CASTSLGAGDQPQHF

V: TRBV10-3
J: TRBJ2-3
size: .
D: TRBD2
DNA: TGTGCCACTCGGACTAGAACCACAGATACGCAGTATTTT
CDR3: CATRTRTTDTQYF

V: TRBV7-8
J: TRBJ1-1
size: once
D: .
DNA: TGTGCCAGCAGCTTTCCGGGGATGAACACTGAAGCTTTCTTT
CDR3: CASSFPGMNTEAFF

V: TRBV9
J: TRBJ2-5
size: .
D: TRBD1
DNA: TGTGCCAGCAGCGCCCGGGACAGGGCTTCCCAAGAGACCCAGTACTTC
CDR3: CASSARDRASQETQYF

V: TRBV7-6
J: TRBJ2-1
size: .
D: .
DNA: TGTGCCAGCAGCATACCCTGGGGGGACTCTCTGTCCGAGGGCAATGAGCAGTTCTTC
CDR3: CASSIPWGDSLSEGNEQFF

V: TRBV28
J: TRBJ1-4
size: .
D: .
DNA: TGTGCCAGCAACTCGGTCCTAAATGAAAAACTGTTTTTT
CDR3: CASNSVLNEKLFF

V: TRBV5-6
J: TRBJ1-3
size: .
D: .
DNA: TGTGCCAGCAGCTTGGGGACAGCTGGAAACACCATATATTTT
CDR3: CASSLGTAGNTIYF

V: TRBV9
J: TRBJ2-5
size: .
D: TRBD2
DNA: TGTGCCAGCAGCGTAGAAGCGGGGGGGCCGAAGACCCAGTACTTC
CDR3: CASSVEAGGPKTQYF

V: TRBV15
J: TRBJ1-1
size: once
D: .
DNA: TGTGCCACCAGCGCCCGATTAAGTCCGACCGGAGGGTATAACACTGAAGCTTTCTTT
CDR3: CATSARLSPTGGYNTEAFF

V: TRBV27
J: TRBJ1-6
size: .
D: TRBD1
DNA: TGTGCCAGCAGTTTCGACAGGGCTAATTCACCCCTCCACTTT
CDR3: CASSFDRANSPLHF

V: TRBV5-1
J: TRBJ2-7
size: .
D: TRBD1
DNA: TGCGCCAGCAAAAATCCCGGACAGGGGGGATACGAGCAGTACTTC
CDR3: CASKNPGQGGYEQYF

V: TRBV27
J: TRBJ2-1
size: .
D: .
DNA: TGTGCCAGCAGAGCCCTCAGGGGGAGGAGGTACAATGAGCAGTTCTTC
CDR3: CASRALRGRRYNEQFF

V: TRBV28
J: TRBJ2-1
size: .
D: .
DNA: TGTGCCAGCAGTTTCCTCAGGGGTGGGCAGTTCTTC
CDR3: CASSFLRGGQFF

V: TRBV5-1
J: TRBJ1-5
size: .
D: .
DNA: TGCGCCAGCAGTCCAGGGACACCAAGCAATCAGCCCCAGCATTTT
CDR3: CASSPGTPSNQPQHF

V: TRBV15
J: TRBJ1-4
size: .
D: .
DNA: TGTGCCACCGCTAGGCGGGGGGCGGGGGAAAAACTGTTTTTT
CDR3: CATARRGAGEKLFF

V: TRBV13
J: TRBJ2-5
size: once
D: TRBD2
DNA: TGTGCCAGCAGCTCACCTAGCGGGGGAGAGACCCAGTACTTC
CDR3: CASSSPSGGETQYF

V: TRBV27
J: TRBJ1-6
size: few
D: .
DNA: TGTGCCAGCAGTCCTAGCGGGACGCGGAATTCACCCCTCCACTTT
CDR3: CASSPSGTRNSPLHF

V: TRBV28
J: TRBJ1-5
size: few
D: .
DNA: TGTGCCAGCAGTTTAGTTACAGAGTCCCAGCCCCAGCATTTT
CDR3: CASSLVTESQPQHF

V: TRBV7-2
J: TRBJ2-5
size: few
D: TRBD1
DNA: TGTGCCAGCAGCCGCCGAGGACAGGGGTGGGAGACCCAGTACTTC
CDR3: CASSRRGQGWETQYF

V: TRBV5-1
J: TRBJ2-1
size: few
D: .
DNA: TGCGCCAGCAGCTTGGCCGGGACAAACAATGAGCAGTTCTTC
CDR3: CASSLAGTNNEQFF

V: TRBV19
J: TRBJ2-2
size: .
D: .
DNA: TGTGCCAGTAGTCCGTGGGGCAGGGCGAACACCGGGGAGCTGTTTTTT
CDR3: CASSPWGRANTGELFF

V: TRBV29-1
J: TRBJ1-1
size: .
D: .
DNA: TGCAGCGGAGTAGGGAGGGGCACTGAAGCTTTCTTT
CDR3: CSGVGRGTEAFF

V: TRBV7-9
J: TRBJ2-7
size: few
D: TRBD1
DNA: TGTGCCAGCAGCTTAGGGACAGGGGGTGAGCAGTACTTC
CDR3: CASSLGTGGEQYF

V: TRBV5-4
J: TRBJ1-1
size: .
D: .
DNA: TGTGCCAGCAGCTTGTCAGGGAGGGGACAAAGGGCTGAAGCTTTCTTT
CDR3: CASSLSGRGQRAEAFF

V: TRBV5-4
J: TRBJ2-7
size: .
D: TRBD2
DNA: TGTGCCAGCCGGGGGGATTATAGCTCCTACGAGCAGTACTTC
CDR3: CASRGDYSSYEQYF

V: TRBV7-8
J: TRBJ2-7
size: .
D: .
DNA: TGTGCCAGCAGCTTTCCAGGCTCAGCCTACGAGCAGTACTTC
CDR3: CASSFPGSAYEQYF

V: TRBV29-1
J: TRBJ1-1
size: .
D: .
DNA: TGCAGCGTCACACAGGGATTGGACACTGAAGCTTTCTTT
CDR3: CSVTQGLDTEAFF

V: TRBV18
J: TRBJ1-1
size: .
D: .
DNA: TGTGCCAGCTCAGGCGGGGGGGACACTGAAGCTTTCTTT
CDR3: CASSGGGDTEAFF

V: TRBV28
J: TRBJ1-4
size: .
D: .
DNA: TGTGCCAGCAGTTTACTAACGGGGAATCATGAAAAACTGTTTTTT
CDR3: CASSLLTGNHEKLFF

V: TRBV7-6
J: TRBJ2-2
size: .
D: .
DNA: TGTGCCAGCGGCGCGGGGCGCGGGGAGCTGTTTTTT
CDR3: CASGAGRGELFF

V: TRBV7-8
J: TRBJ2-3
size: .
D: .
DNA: TGTGCCAGCAGCCTTATGAGTGTTTCCACAGATACGCAGTATTTT
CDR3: CASSLMSVSTDTQYF

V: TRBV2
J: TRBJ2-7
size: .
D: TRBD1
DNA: TGTGCCAGCAGTGAGGGGACAGCGAACTACGAGCAGTACTTC
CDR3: CASSEGTANYEQYF

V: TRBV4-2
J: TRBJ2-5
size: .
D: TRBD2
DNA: TGTGCCAGCAGCCAGGGGACTAGCGGGGGGGCCTTAGAGACCCAGTACTTC
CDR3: CASSQGTSGGALETQYF

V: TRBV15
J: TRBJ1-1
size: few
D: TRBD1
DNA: TGTGCCACCAGCAGAGACGGACAGGGCTTGAACACTGAAGCTTTCTTT
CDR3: CATSRDGQGLNTEAFF

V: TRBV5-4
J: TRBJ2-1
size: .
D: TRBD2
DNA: TGTGCCAGCAGTAGCGGGACTAGCGGAACAAGCTCCTACAATGAGCAGTTCTTC
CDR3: CASSSGTSGTSSYNEQFF

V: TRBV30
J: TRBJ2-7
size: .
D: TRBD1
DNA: TGTGCCTGGAGTGCTCTCATTGGACAGGGGGCTCGGGAGCAGTACTTC
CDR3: CAWSALIGQGAREQYF

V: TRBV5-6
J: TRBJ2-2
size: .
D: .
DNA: TGTGCCAGCGCCCGGGAGACTAACACCGGGGAGCTGTTTTTT
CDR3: CASARETNTGELFF

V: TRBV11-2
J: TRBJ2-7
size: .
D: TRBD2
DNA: TGTGCCAGCAGCTTAGTCAGGACTAGCGGGACCCCCTACGAGCAGTACTTC
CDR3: CASSLVRTSGTPYEQYF

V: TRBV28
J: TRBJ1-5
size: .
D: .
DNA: TGTGCCAGCAGTGGAACCGGCAGGGGCCACCAGCCCCAGCATTTT
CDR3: CASSGTGRGHQPQHF

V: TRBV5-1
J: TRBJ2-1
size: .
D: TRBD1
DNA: TGCGCCAGCAGCTTGCTTAGGGGGCCTTACAATGAGCAGTTCTTC
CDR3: CASSLLRGPYNEQFF

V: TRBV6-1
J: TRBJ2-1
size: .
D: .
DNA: TGTGCCAGCAGTGAAGCGGCCAGGGTAAATGAGCAGTTCTTC
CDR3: CASSEAARVNEQFF

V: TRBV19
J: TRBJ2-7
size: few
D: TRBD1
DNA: TGTGCCAGTAGCGGGACAGGCGATTACGAGCAGTACTTC
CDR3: CASSGTGDYEQYF

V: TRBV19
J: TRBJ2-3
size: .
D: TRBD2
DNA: TGTGCCAGTAGTATTCGGCTAGCGGGGGGCACCACAGATACGCAGTATTTT
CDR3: CASSIRLAGGTTDTQYF

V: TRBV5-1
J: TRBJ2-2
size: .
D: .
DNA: TGCGCCAGCAGCTCCCCGGACCCCCGGACAACCTTCGCGAACACCGGGGAGCTGTTTTTT
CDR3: CASSSPDPRTTFANTGELFF